The present T cell receptor (beta chain) was sequenced within a study of T cell responses to AZD1222 COVID-19 vaccine. Germline-derived CDR1 and CDR2 are SGHTA and FQGNSA. V lost 3 bases to trimming and J lost 0 bases; unmatched junction nucleotides: 0. CDR3 length equals 14 residues. TCRdb keeps only in-frame clones here, not all; method: immunoSEQ multiplex PCR. The sample includes some 100,000 clones, roughly nine tenths of them seen just once. The starting material was peripheral blood, obtained on day 0 of AZD1222 vaccination. This chain connects TRBV7-2 to TRBJ2-5; 8 bases agree with TRBD2. This receptor was obtained from an adult in good health. CDR3 DNA: TGTGCCAGCAGCTTTAGCGGGGACCAAGAGACCCAGTACTTC. Encoded protein: CASSFSGDQETQYF.